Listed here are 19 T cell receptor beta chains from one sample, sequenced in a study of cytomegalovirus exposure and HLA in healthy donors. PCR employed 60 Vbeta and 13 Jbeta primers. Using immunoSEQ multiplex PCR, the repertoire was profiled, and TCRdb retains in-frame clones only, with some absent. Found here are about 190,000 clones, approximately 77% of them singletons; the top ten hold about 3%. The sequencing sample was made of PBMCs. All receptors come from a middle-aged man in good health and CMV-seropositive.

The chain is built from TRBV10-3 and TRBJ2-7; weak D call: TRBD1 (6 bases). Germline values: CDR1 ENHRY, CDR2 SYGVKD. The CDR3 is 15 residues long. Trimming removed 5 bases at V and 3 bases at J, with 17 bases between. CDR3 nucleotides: TGTGCCATCAGTCATCAGGGGAATGGTTTCTACGAGCAGTACTTC. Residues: CAISHQGNGFYEQYF.

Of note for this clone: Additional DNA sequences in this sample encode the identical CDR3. CDR3 sequence: CASSLEPGGLIVTQYF. Here the CDR3 DNA reads TGCGCCAGCAGCTTGGAACCGGGGGGGCTTATTGTGACCCAGTACTTC. The chain is built from TRBV5-1 and TRBJ2-5, with TRBD2 identical over 8 bases. The trim removed 0 bases at V and 7 bases at J, leaving 11 bases unmatched. CDR1 and CDR2 from the germline V gene are SGHRS and YFSETQ. This CDR3 spans 16 amino acids. Based on the CDR3 plus reference TRBV5-1 and TRBJ2-5, the full variable domain is KAGVTQTPRYLIKTRGQQVTLSCSPISGHRSVSWYQQTPGQGLQFLFEYFSETQRNKGNFPGRFSGRQFSNSRSEMNVSTLELGDSALYLCASSLEPGGLIVTQYFGPGTRLLVL.

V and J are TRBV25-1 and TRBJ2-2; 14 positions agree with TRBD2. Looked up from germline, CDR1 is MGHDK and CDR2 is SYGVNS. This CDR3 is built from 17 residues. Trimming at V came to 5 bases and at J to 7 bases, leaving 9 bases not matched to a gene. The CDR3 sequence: CASSKSGLAGDGGELFF. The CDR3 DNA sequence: TGTGCCAGCAGTAAATCGGGACTAGCGGGAGACGGCGGGGAGCTGTTTTTT. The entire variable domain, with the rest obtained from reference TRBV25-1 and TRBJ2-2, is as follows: EADIYQTPRYLVIGTGKKITLECSQTMGHDKMYWYQQDPGMELHLIHYSYGVNSTEKGDLSSESTVSRIRTEHFPLTLESARPSHTSQYLCASSKSGLAGDGGELFFGEGSRLTVL.

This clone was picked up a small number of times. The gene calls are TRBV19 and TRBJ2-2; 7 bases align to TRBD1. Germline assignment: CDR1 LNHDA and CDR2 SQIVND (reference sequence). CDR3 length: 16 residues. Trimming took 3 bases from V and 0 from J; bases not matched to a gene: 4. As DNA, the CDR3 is TGTGCCAGTAGTATCCCCGGGACAGCGAACACCGGGGAGCTGTTTTTT. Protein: CASSIPGTANTGELFF.

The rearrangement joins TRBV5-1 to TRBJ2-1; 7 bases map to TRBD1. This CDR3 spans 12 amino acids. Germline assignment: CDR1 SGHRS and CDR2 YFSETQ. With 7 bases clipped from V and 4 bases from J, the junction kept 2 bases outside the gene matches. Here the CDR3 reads CASGDRYNEQFF. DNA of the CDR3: TGCGCCAGCGGGGACAGATACAATGAGCAGTTCTTC.

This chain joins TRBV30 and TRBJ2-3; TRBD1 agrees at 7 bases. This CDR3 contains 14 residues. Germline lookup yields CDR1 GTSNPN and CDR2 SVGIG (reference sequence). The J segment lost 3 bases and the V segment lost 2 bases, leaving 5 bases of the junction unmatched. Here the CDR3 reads CAWSSQGRTDTQYF. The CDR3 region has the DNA TGTGCCTGGAGTTCACAGGGGCGTACAGATACGCAGTATTTT.

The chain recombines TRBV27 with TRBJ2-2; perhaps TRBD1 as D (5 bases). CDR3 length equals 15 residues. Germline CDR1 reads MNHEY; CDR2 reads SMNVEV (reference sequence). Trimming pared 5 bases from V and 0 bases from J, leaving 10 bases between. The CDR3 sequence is CASSVDRTNTGELFF. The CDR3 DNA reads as TGTGCCAGCAGTGTCGACAGAACGAACACCGGGGAGCTGTTTTTT.

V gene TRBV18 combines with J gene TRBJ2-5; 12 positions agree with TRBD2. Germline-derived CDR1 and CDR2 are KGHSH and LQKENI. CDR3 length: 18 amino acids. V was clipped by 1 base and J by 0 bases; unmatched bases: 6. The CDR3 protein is CASSPQPTSGGYQETQYF. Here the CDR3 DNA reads TGTGCCAGCTCACCACAACCCACTAGCGGGGGGTACCAAGAGACCCAGTACTTC.

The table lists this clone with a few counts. CDR3 in amino acids: CASSYRRGGTEAFF. CDR3 coding DNA: TGTGCCAGCAGTTACCGACGGGGGGGCACTGAAGCTTTCTTT. The V gene is TRBV6-5, the J gene TRBJ1-1; the D gene is possibly TRBD1 (5 bases). V was shortened by 2 bases and J by 4 bases, with 11 bases between the two germline ends. There are 14 residues in the CDR3. Per the germline V gene, CDR1 is MNHEY and CDR2 is SVGAGI.

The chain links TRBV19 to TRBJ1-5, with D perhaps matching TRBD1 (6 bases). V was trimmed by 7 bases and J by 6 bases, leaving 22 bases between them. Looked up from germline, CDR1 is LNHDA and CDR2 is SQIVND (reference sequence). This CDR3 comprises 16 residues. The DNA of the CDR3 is TGTGCCAGTAAGCCGCAAGGGCAGGGGCTGGTTCAGCCCCAGCATTTT. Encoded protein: CASKPQGQGLVQPQHF.

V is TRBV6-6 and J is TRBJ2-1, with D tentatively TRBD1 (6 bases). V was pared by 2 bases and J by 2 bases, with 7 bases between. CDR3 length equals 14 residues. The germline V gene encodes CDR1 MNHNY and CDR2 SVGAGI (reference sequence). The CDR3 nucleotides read TGTGCCAGCAGTTACAACAGGGCCTACAATGAGCAGTTCTTC. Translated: CASSYNRAYNEQFF.

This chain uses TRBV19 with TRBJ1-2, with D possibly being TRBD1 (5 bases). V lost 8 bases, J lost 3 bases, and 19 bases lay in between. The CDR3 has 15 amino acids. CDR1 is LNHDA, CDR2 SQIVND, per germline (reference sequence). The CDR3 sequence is CASARGGTDHYGYTF. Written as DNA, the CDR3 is TGTGCCAGTGCTCGAGGCGGGACGGACCACTATGGCTACACCTTC.

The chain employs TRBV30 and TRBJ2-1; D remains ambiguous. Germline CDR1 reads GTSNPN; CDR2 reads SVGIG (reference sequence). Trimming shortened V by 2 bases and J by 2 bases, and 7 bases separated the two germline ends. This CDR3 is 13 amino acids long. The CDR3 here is CAWSSYTYNEQFF. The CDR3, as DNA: TGTGCCTGGAGTTCTTACACCTACAATGAGCAGTTCTTC.

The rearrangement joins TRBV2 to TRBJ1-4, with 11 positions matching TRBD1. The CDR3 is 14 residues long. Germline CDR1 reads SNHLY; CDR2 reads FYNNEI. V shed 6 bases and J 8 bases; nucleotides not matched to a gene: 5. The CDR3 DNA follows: TGTGCCAGCAGATCCGGGACAGGGGGGGAAAAACTGTTTTTT. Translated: CASRSGTGGEKLFF. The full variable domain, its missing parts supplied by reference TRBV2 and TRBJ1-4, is EPEVTQTPSHQVTQMGQEVILRCVPISNHLYFYWYRQILGQKVEFLVSFYNNEISEKSEIFDDQFSVERPDGSNFTLKIRSTKLEDSAMYFCASRSGTGGEKLFFGSGTQLSVL.

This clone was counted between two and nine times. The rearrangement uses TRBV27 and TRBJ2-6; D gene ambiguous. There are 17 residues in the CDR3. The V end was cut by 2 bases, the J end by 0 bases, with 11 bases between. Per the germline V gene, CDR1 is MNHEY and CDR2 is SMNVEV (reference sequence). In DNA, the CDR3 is TGTGCCAGCAGTTTAACCCTGGGCAGCTCTGGGGCCAACGTCCTGACTTTC. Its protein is CASSLTLGSSGANVLTF. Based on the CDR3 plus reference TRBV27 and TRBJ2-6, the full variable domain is EAQVTQNPRYLITVTGKKLTVTCSQNMNHEYMSWYRQDPGLGLRQIYYSMNVEVTDKGDVPEGYKVSRKEKRNFPLILESPSPNQTSLYFCASSLTLGSSGANVLTFGAGSRLTVL.

The DNA of the CDR3 is TGTGCCAGCAGGAGGAGGGCTGGAGGCTACACCTTC. Translating gives CASRRRAGGYTF. This chain connects TRBV2 to TRBJ1-2, with D unclear. The CDR3 consists of 12 residues. V gave up 6 bases and J gave up 8 bases, with 13 bases separating them. The V gene's germline CDR1 is SNHLY and CDR2 FYNNEI.

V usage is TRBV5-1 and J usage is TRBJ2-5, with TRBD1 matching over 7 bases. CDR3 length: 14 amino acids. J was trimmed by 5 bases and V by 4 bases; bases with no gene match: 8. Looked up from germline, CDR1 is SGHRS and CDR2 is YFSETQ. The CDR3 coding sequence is TGCGCCAGCAGCGACCTGACAGGGCCGGAGACCCAGTACTTC. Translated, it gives CASSDLTGPETQYF.

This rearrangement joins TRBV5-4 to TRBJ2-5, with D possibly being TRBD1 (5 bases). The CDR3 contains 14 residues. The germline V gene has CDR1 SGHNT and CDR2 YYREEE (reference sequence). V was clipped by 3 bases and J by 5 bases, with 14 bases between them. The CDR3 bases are TGTGCCAGCAGCTATCGACAGTTAGAGGAGACCCAGTACTTC. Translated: CASSYRQLEETQYF.

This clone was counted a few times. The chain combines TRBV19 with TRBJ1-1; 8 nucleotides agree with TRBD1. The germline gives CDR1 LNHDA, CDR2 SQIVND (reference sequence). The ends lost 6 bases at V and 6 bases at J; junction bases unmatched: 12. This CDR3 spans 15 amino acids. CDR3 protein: CASSKISGQGAEAFF. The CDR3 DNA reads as TGTGCCAGTAGCAAGATATCCGGACAGGGAGCTGAAGCTTTCTTT.